This T cell receptor (beta chain) derives from a study of blood T cells in healthy people across ages. This clonotype has only a few counts. The V end lost 8 bases, the J end lost 8 bases, and 13 bases lay between the germline ends. Germline CDR1 reads ENHRY; CDR2 reads SYGVKD. The CDR3 spans 12 residues. A second PCR of roughly 7 to 11 cycles used a sample-barcoded 5' primer and a J-beta primer mix. TCRdb redid the calling of the 5' RACE reads with MiXCR, one entry per CDR3 protein. The table shows approximately 780,000 distinct CDR3 sequences, with roughly 25% occurring only once. The sample was also reused in another study, on T cells of mothers and their children.

The TCR comes from a boy aged 10-17 years in good health. Material: blood. The chain couples TRBV10-3 to TRBJ2-1; a weak D match, TRBD2 (5 bases). The CDR3 region has the DNA TGTGCCATCGGTCAGCGGCCCGATGAGCAGTTCTTC. Translated, it gives CAIGQRPDEQFF.